These 14 T cell receptor beta chains came from one sample sequenced in a study of cytomegalovirus exposure and HLA in healthy donors (TCRdb year 2017). The library was built by means of the immunoSEQ multiplex PCR assay. In TCRdb, the immuneACCESS table is reduced to in-frame sequences with V and J assigned. These tables do not hold every clone; where another copy was compared, an unresolved V gene accounts for under half, and the others remain unexplained. The sample table records about 150,000 clones; just over 85% of these occur just once. The biggest ten clones account for approximately 2% of the sample. The material sequenced was PBMCs. All receptors come from a human donor in good health.

The J gene is TRBJ1-1, the V gene TRBV10-3; 7 bases agree with TRBD1. The V gene's germline CDR1 is ENHRY and CDR2 SYGVKD. The length of the CDR3 is 14 residues. V lost 7 bases to trimming and J lost 5 bases; unmatched junction nucleotides: 10. CDR3 bases: TGTGCCATCACTACAGGGGTCGAAGGTACTGAAGCTTTCTTT. Translation gives CAITTGVEGTEAFF.

The chain recombines TRBV6-6 with TRBJ2-3; D gene ambiguous. The length of the CDR3 is 14 residues. Trimming left V 4 bases short and J 2 bases short, with 10 bases between. Germline V gene sequence: CDR1 MNHNY, CDR2 SVGAGI (reference sequence). The CDR3 reads CASSSPTHTDTQYF. The DNA of the CDR3 is TGTGCCAGCAGTTCTCCTACCCACACAGATACGCAGTATTTT.

This chain's CDR3 is CASSPAGQAKEQYF. The CDR3 region has the DNA TGTGCCAGCAGCCCCGCGGGTCAAGCTAAAGAGCAGTACTTC. The genes are TRBV7-2 and TRBJ2-7, with D possibly TRBD2 on 5 matching bases. This CDR3 is built from 14 residues. Trimming pared 5 bases from V and 7 bases from J, leaving 18 bases between. Germline-derived CDR1 and CDR2 are SGHTA and FQGNSA.

V gene TRBV5-1 combines with J gene TRBJ2-2; weak D call: TRBD1 (6 bases). The germline V and J ends were trimmed by 1 base and 1 base, with 11 bases remaining between them. Germline-derived CDR1 and CDR2 are SGHRS and YFSETQ. The CDR3 runs to 16 residues. The CDR3 loop is CASSLPRTENTGELFF. The DNA of the CDR3 is TGCGCCAGCAGCTTGCCCCGGACAGAGAACACCGGGGAGCTGTTTTTT. Complete variable domain (other parts from reference TRBV5-1 and TRBJ2-2): KAGVTQTPRYLIKTRGQQVTLSCSPISGHRSVSWYQQTPGQGLQFLFEYFSETQRNKGNFPGRFSGRQFSNSRSEMNVSTLELGDSALYLCASSLPRTENTGELFFGEGSRLTVL.

This chain connects TRBV19 to TRBJ2-3, with 8 bases matching TRBD2. J gave up 2 bases and V 7 bases, and 8 bases lay outside the gene matches. The CDR3 consists of 15 residues. Germline values: CDR1 LNHDA, CDR2 SQIVND (reference sequence). CDR3 nucleotides: TGTGCCAGTACTGGCGGGAGGAGGGCCACAGATACGCAGTATTTT. It is translated as CASTGGRRATDTQYF.

The rearrangement joins TRBV28 to TRBJ2-7, with TRBD2 identical over 9 bases. The V segment lost 3 bases and the J segment 5 bases; nucleotides outside the gene matches: 20. CDR1 and CDR2 from the germline V gene are MDHEN and SYDVKM. The CDR3 runs 19 residues. CDR3 loop: CASSLGLGVAGDEKDEQYF. CDR3 DNA: TGTGCCAGCAGTTTGGGTTTGGGGGTAGCGGGAGACGAAAAGGACGAGCAGTACTTC.

The gene calls are TRBV18 and TRBJ1-2, with TRBD1 as a possible D gene (6 bases). V dropped 5 bases and J dropped 0 bases, with 10 bases sitting between them. Germline V lookup: CDR1 KGHSH, CDR2 LQKENI. The CDR3 sequence is 14 residues long. DNA for the CDR3: TGTGCCAGCTCATACCAGGGGCCTAACTATGGCTACACCTTC. Protein sequence: CASSYQGPNYGYTF.

The genes are TRBV5-4 and TRBJ2-5, with a possible D match to TRBD1 (7 bases). CDR3 length equals 19 residues. V was pared by 4 bases and J by 5 bases, with 30 bases between. Germline CDR1 reads SGHNT; CDR2 reads YYREEE (reference sequence). For the CDR3, the DNA is TGTGCCAGCAGCCCACGACAGGGTTTCAGGACGGCAGGAGGGGAGACCCAGTACTTC. Its protein product is CASSPRQGFRTAGGETQYF.

This sequence joins TRBV29-1 and TRBJ1-2, with a weak D call TRBD1 (6 bases). This CDR3 is built from 12 residues. With 7 bases removed from V and 8 bases from J, the gap between germline ends came to 17 bases. Looked up from germline, CDR1 is SQVTM and CDR2 is ANQGSEA. Written as DNA, the CDR3 is TGCAGCGGCCGAGGGGGAGGGTACGGCTACACCTTC. Translated, it gives CSGRGGGYGYTF.

The chain couples TRBV25-1 to TRBJ1-6; D gene ambiguous. Trimming shortened V by 7 bases and J by 7 bases, and 17 bases separated the two germline ends. There are 15 residues in the CDR3. The germline V gene has CDR1 MGHDK and CDR2 SYGVNS. This chain's CDR3 is CASIPSGVMNSPLHF. CDR3 nucleotides: TGTGCCAGCATTCCCTCCGGGGTGATGAATTCACCCCTCCACTTT. The full variable domain, with the rest looked up from reference TRBV25-1 and TRBJ1-6, is EADIYQTPRYLVIGTGKKITLECSQTMGHDKMYWYQQDPGMELHLIHYSYGVNSTEKGDLSSESTVSRIRTEHFPLTLESARPSHTSQYLCASIPSGVMNSPLHFGNGTRLTVT.

The chain links TRBV2 to TRBJ1-1; D is unresolved. This CDR3 contains 17 residues. Germline CDR1 and CDR2: SNHLY and FYNNEI. Between the trimmed V and J ends, which lost 0 bases and 2 bases, there was a span of 16 bases. For the CDR3, the DNA is TGTGCCAGCAGTGAAGCCGAACTAGGAAGAATTAACACTGAAGCTTTCTTT. Protein product: CASSEAELGRINTEAFF.

The J gene is TRBJ1-5, the V gene TRBV19, with D hard to call. V was cut by 7 bases and J by 3 bases, with 10 bases left in between. This CDR3 comprises 13 residues. Germline CDR1 and CDR2: LNHDA and SQIVND (reference sequence). The CDR3 protein is CASINTVNQPQHF. As DNA, the CDR3 is TGTGCCAGTATAAATACAGTCAATCAGCCCCAGCATTTT.

V gene TRBV6-1 combines with J gene TRBJ2-1, with D tentatively TRBD2 (6 bases). Germline V gives CDR1 MNHNS, CDR2 SASEGT. Trimming took 4 bases from V and 0 from J, leaving 13 bases between them. This CDR3 has 16 amino acids. The CDR3, as DNA: TGTGCCAGCAGTGTACGGGCGGGGAGCTCCTACAATGAGCAGTTCTTC. This sequence encodes CASSVRAGSSYNEQFF.

This clone was found a few times. The rearrangement uses TRBV6-5 and TRBJ2-2; TRBD2 might be the D (6 bases). The CDR3 has 14 residues. Trimming cost V 8 bases and J 2 bases, with 12 bases left between them. Germline V gene lookup returns CDR1 MNHEY and CDR2 SVGAGI. The CDR3 sequence: CASRGGENTGELFF. CDR3 bases: TGTGCCAGCCGGGGAGGAGAAAACACCGGGGAGCTGTTTTTT.